This TCR beta chain was captured in a study of T cells after posttransplantation cyclophosphamide. In regard to this clone: The antigen is undetermined.

A marrow graft followed busulfan-fludarabine conditioning, with cyclophosphamide on days +3 and +4. The CDR3 loop spans 13 amino acids. Germline CDR1 and CDR2: SGHTA and FQGNSA. V was trimmed by 5 bases and J by 1 base, leaving 9 bases between them. Study results and limitations: Recipient CMV seropositivity and CMV reactivation strongly tracked TRB clonality.

Libraries were prepared by immunoSEQ multiplex PCR; TCRdb keeps only in-frame clonotypes and omits some of them. Here the sample spans some 15,000 clones, roughly 80% being singletons. The clonotype originates from a female patient aged 40-50 years who received an allogeneic stem cell transplant from a related donor, was CMV-positive, and had no GVHD. Some T cells may be provided by the graft donor. The input for sequencing was CD8+ T cells sorted from PBMCs, taken approximately 2,000 days after a stem cell transplant with posttransplant cyclophosphamide. The rearrangement links TRBV7-2 to TRBJ2-7; D unresolved. The CDR3 coding sequence is TGTGCCAGCAGCCCCGACTCTTCCTACGAGCAGTACTTC. Residues: CASSPDSSYEQYF.